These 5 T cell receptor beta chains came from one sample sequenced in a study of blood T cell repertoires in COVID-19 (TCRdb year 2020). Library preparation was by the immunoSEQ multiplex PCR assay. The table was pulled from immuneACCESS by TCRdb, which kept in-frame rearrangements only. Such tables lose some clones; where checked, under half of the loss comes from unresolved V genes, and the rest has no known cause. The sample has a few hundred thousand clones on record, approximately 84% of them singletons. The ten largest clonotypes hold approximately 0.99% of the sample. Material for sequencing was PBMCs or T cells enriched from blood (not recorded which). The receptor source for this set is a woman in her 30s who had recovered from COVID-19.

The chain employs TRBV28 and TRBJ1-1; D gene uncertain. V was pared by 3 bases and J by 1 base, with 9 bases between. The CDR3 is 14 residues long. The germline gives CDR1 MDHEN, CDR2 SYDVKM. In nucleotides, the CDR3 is TGTGCCAGCAGTTTGGCCCGCAGGAACACTGAAGCTTTCTTT. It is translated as CASSLARRNTEAFF.

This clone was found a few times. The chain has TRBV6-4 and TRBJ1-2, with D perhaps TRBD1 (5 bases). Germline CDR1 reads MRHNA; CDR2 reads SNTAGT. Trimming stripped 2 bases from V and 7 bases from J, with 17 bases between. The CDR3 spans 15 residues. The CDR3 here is CASSDRQGGMRGYTF. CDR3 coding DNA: TGTGCCAGCAGTGACCGGCAGGGAGGAATGCGTGGCTACACCTTC.

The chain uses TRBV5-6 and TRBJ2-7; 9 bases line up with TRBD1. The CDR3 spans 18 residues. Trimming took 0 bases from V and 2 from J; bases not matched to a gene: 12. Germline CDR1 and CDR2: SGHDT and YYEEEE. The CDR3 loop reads CASSLVVPGTGPTYEQYF. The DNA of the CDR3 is TGTGCCAGCAGCTTGGTTGTGCCCGGGACAGGGCCTACCTACGAGCAGTACTTC.

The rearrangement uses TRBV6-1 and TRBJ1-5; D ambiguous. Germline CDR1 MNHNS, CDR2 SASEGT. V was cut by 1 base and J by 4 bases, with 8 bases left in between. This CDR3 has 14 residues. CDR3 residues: CASSEERWNQPQHF. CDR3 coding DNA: TGTGCCAGCAGTGAAGAACGGTGGAATCAGCCCCAGCATTTT.

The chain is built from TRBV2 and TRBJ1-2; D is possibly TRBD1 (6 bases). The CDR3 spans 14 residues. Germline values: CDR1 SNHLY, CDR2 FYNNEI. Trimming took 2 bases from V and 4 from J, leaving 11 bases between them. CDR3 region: CASSEQGSAYGYTF. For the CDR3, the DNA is TGTGCCAGCAGTGAACAGGGGTCCGCCTATGGCTACACCTTC.